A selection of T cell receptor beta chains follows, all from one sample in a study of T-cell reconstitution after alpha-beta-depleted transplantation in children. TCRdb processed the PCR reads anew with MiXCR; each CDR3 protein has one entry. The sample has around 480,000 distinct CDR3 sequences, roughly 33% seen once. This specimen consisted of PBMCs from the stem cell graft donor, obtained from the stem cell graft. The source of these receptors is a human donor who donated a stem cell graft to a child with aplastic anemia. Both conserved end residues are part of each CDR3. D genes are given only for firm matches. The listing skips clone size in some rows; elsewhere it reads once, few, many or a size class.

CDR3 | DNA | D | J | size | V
CSGGETWGRAEAFF | TGCAGCGGGGGGGAAACGTGGGGGAGGGCTGAAGCTTTCTTT | - | TRBJ1-1 | - | TRBV29-1
CSVEWAGGTYNEQFF | TGCAGCGTTGAATGGGCGGGCGGGACTTACAATGAGCAGTTCTTC | - | TRBJ2-1 | - | TRBV29-1
CASTRQNMNTEAFF | TGTGCCAGCACTAGACAGAACATGAACACTGAAGCTTTCTTT | - | TRBJ1-1 | - | TRBV12-3/TRBV12-4
CATSRVRERGETQYF | TGTGCCACCAGCAGAGTGAGGGAGAGGGGAGAGACCCAGTACTTC | - | TRBJ2-5 | once | TRBV15
CASSRGRVDTEAFF | TGTGCCAGTAGTAGGGGCAGGGTGGACACTGAAGCTTTCTTT | - | TRBJ1-1 | - | TRBV19
CASSFPTMGLVSYNEQFF | TGTGCCAGCAGCTTCCCTACCATGGGACTAGTTTCTTACAATGAGCAGTTCTTC | TRBD2 | TRBJ2-1 | few | TRBV11-1
CSARAIAGGGDIETQYF | TGCAGTGCTAGGGCAATAGCGGGAGGGGGGGATATAGAGACCCAGTACTTC | TRBD2 | TRBJ2-5 | few | TRBV20-1
CASSPPSGTGGDYGYTF | TGTGCCAGTTCCCCCCCATCCGGGACAGGGGGCGACTATGGCTACACCTTC | TRBD1 | TRBJ1-2 | - | TRBV28
CASSFSGRSMYEQYF | TGTGCCAGCAGCTTTAGCGGGAGGAGTATGTACGAGCAGTACTTC | TRBD2 | TRBJ2-7 | - | TRBV7-2
CASSYGQDGYTF | TGTGCCAGCAGTTACGGGCAGGATGGCTACACCTTC | - | TRBJ1-2 | - | TRBV6-6
CSVQILANTYEQYF | TGCAGCGTCCAAATACTAGCGAACACTTACGAGCAGTACTTC | TRBD2 | TRBJ2-7 | - | TRBV29-1
CASSPGQGNLAGTVKTQYF | TGTGCCAGTAGCCCGGGACAGGGTAATCTAGCGGGAACCGTGAAGACCCAGTACTTC | - | TRBJ2-5 | - | TRBV19
CASSYRAIYNEQFF | TGTGCCAGCAGTTACCGGGCGATCTACAATGAGCAGTTCTTC | - | TRBJ2-1 | few | TRBV6-5
CASSVDLGTSREQFF | TGTGCCAGCAGCGTAGACTTGGGGACTAGCCGTGAGCAGTTCTTC | TRBD2 | TRBJ2-1 | - | TRBV9
CASSPWIGTGELFF | TGTGCCAGCAGCCCATGGATTGGTACCGGGGAGCTGTTTTTT | - | TRBJ2-2 | once | TRBV7-9
CASSRDGGELFF | TGTGCCAGCAGCCGGGACGGCGGGGAGCTGTTTTTT | - | TRBJ2-2 | few | TRBV9
CASSISLYGNTEAFF | TGTGCCAGTAGTATTAGTCTCTATGGGAACACTGAAGCTTTCTTT | - | TRBJ1-1 | - | TRBV19
CASILDSLSNQPQHF | TGTGCCAGCATTTTAGATTCACTTAGCAATCAGCCCCAGCATTTT | - | TRBJ1-5 | few | TRBV6-5
CASSEIAGPSYNEQFF | TGTGCCAGCAGTGAAATAGCGGGCCCGTCCTACAATGAGCAGTTCTTC | TRBD2 | TRBJ2-1 | - | TRBV6-1
CASSLSTAEQFF | TGCGCCAGCAGCTTATCTACGGCTGAGCAGTTCTTC | - | TRBJ2-1 | few | TRBV5-1
CASSYAQNTEAFF | TGTGCCAGCAGTTACGCCCAGAACACTGAAGCTTTCTTT | - | TRBJ1-1 | - | TRBV6-6
CASRRRDEKLFF | TGTGCCAGCAGGCGGAGGGATGAAAAACTGTTTTTT | - | TRBJ1-4 | - | TRBV5-6
CASSLDWTTYGYTF | TGTGCCAGCAGTTTAGACTGGACAACCTATGGCTACACCTTC | - | TRBJ1-2 | - | TRBV12-3/TRBV12-4
CRSEQNQETQYF | TGTCGATCAGAACAAAACCAAGAGACCCAGTACTTC | - | TRBJ2-5 | - | TRBV19
CASSFSDLNQPQHF | TGTGCCAGCAGTTTTAGCGACCTCAATCAGCCCCAGCATTTT | - | TRBJ1-5 | - | TRBV12-3/TRBV12-4
CSVGNPTGVPLGELFF | TGCAGCGTTGGAAATCCGACAGGTGTGCCTCTCGGGGAGCTGTTTTTT | - | TRBJ2-2 | few | TRBV29-1
CASSFGQSNEQFF | TGTGCCAGCAGTTTCGGACAAAGCAATGAGCAGTTCTTC | - | TRBJ2-1 | few | TRBV12-3/TRBV12-4
CASRGQGGLSYNEQFF | TGTGCCAGCAGGGGACAGGGGGGACTCTCCTACAATGAGCAGTTCTTC | TRBD1 | TRBJ2-1 | - | TRBV2
CASSRSGQVYTEAFF | TGTGCCAGCAGCCGCTCCGGACAGGTGTACACTGAAGCTTTCTTT | TRBD1 | TRBJ1-1 | - | TRBV27
CASSLAQGRNTEAFF | TGCGCCAGCAGCTTGGCCCAGGGAAGGAACACTGAAGCTTTCTTT | - | TRBJ1-1 | - | TRBV5-1
CASSERTSGTHEQYF | TGCGCCAGCAGCGAACGGACTAGCGGGACCCACGAGCAGTACTTC | TRBD2 | TRBJ2-7 | - | TRBV5-1
CASSLDTYTEAFF | TGTGCCAGCAGTTTAGACACCTACACTGAAGCTTTCTTT | - | TRBJ1-1 | - | TRBV12-3/TRBV12-4
CSVEGYQETQYF | TGCAGCGTTGAAGGGTATCAAGAGACCCAGTACTTC | - | TRBJ2-5 | - | TRBV29-1
CASSYVSPRNNEQFF | TGTGCCAGCAGCTACGTCAGTCCTAGAAACAATGAGCAGTTCTTC | - | TRBJ2-1 | few | TRBV11-2
CASSLERTYGYTF | TGCGCCAGCAGCTTGGAACGGACCTATGGCTACACCTTC | - | TRBJ1-2 | - | TRBV5-1
CASTRLAGPDTQYF | TGTGCCAGCACCCGACTAGCGGGACCAGATACGCAGTATTTT | TRBD2 | TRBJ2-3 | - | TRBV6-1
CATSDPSGRGNEQFF | TGTGCCACCAGTGATCCTAGCGGGAGGGGGAATGAGCAGTTCTTC | TRBD2 | TRBJ2-1 | - | TRBV24-1
CASSLFSRATTYNEQFF | TGTGCCAGCAGCTTATTTTCGAGAGCAACTACTTACAATGAGCAGTTCTTC | - | TRBJ2-1 | - | TRBV7-3
CASSRWDSGTSGQPYEQYF | TGCGCCAGCAGCCGCTGGGACTCCGGGACTAGCGGGCAACCCTACGAGCAGTACTTC | TRBD2 | TRBJ2-7 | - | TRBV4-3
CASSDPRVPLKADNEKLFF | TGTGCCAGCAGCGACCCTCGGGTTCCTCTTAAGGCCGATAATGAAAAACTGTTTTTT | - | TRBJ1-4 | - | TRBV9
CASSQGASGVYGYTF | TGCGCCAGCAGCCAAGGGGCCTCGGGGGTTTATGGCTACACCTTC | - | TRBJ1-2 | - | TRBV4-3
CASSRQGLGNTEAFF | TGTGCCAGCAGCCGACAGGGGCTGGGGAACACTGAAGCTTTCTTT | TRBD1 | TRBJ1-1 | - | TRBV7-2
CASSYAGTLLHF | TGTGCCAGCAGTTACGCCGGGACTCTTTTACATTTT | - | TRBJ1-5 | - | TRBV6-5
CASSPKWDSMNTEAFF | TGTGCCAGCAGCCCTAAATGGGACAGTATGAACACTGAAGCTTTCTTT | TRBD1 | TRBJ1-1 | - | TRBV7-9
CAWSPLTYNEQFF | TGTGCCTGGAGTCCTCTGACGTACAATGAGCAGTTCTTC | - | TRBJ2-1 | few | TRBV30
CASSIGGNTIYF | TGTGCCAGCAGCATTGGGGGAAACACCATATATTTT | - | TRBJ1-3 | few | TRBV12-3/TRBV12-4
CASSPSAGGSNEQFF | TGTGCCAGCAGCCCTTCTGCGGGAGGGTCGAATGAGCAGTTCTTC | TRBD2 | TRBJ2-1 | - | TRBV7-9
CASSLSASNYGYTF | TGTGCCAGCAGTTTAAGCGCCAGCAACTATGGCTACACCTTC | - | TRBJ1-2 | - | TRBV12-3/TRBV12-4
CASSLDPGQGFGTEAFF | TGTGCCAGCAGCTTGGACCCCGGACAGGGGTTTGGCACTGAAGCTTTCTTT | TRBD1 | TRBJ1-1 | few | TRBV5-4
CASSFPRAGALRDTQYF | TGTGCCAGCAGCTTCCCCCGAGCGGGAGCGCTCAGAGATACGCAGTATTTT | TRBD2 | TRBJ2-3 | - | TRBV12-3/TRBV12-4
CASSRSRDGPYEQYF | TGTGCCAGCAGCCGAAGCCGGGACGGACCCTACGAGCAGTACTTC | - | TRBJ2-7 | few | TRBV6-1
CSAAGQGHTEAFF | TGCAGTGCTGCGGGACAGGGCCACACTGAAGCTTTCTTT | TRBD1 | TRBJ1-1 | few | TRBV20-1
CSAPTQGAGTGYTF | TGCAGTGCCCCTACCCAGGGGGCCGGAACTGGCTACACCTTC | TRBD1 | TRBJ1-2 | few | TRBV20-1
CASSPTTKASYNEQFF | TGTGCCAGCTCACCAACTACGAAGGCCTCCTACAATGAGCAGTTCTTC | - | TRBJ2-1 | - | TRBV18
CSATRQGTDSNQPQHF | TGCAGTGCCACCCGACAGGGTACGGATAGCAATCAGCCCCAGCATTTT | TRBD1 | TRBJ1-5 | few | TRBV20-1